These T cell receptor beta chains were read from a single sample in a study of blood T cell repertoires in COVID-19. The table came from immunoSEQ multiplex PCR; TCRdb's copy has only in-frame clones and leaves some out. The sample includes a few hundred thousand clones, around 90% of them seen just once. Sequenced: peripheral blood. The receptors here all came from a man younger than 30 with COVID-19, enrolled during active disease. The CDR3 runs from the conserved cysteine through the conserved F or W. The order of the fields is D gene, clone size, V gene, J gene, CDR3 protein, CDR3 DNA. The D gene is left open where the match is weak. The size field is filled for only some rows; it gives once, few, many or a size class.

d_call: .
clone_size: .
v_call: TRBV5-4
j_call: TRBJ1-2
cdr3_aa: CASSPTQNYGYTF
cdr3_nt: TGTGCCAGCAGCCCGACTCAGAACTATGGCTACACCTTC

d_call: TRBD2
clone_size: once
v_call: TRBV13
j_call: TRBJ2-7
cdr3_aa: CASSLGGLAGEQYF
cdr3_nt: TGTGCCAGCAGCTTAGGAGGACTAGCGGGAGAGCAGTACTTC

d_call: TRBD1
clone_size: .
v_call: TRBV7-9
j_call: TRBJ2-2
cdr3_aa: CASSLVGRQGKTGELFF
cdr3_nt: TGTGCCAGCAGCTTAGTAGGTCGACAGGGGAAAACCGGGGAGCTGTTTTTT

d_call: .
clone_size: .
v_call: TRBV5-4
j_call: TRBJ1-3
cdr3_aa: CASSLVEGLGSTNTIYF
cdr3_nt: TGTGCCAGCAGCTTGGTGGAGGGTTTAGGTTCTACCAACACCATATATTTT

d_call: .
clone_size: .
v_call: TRBV18
j_call: TRBJ2-5
cdr3_aa: CASRETAQETQYF
cdr3_nt: TGTGCCAGCCGTGAGACAGCCCAAGAGACCCAGTACTTC

d_call: .
clone_size: .
v_call: TRBV10-2
j_call: TRBJ1-2
cdr3_aa: CASSAPDRTYGYTF
cdr3_nt: TGCGCCAGCAGTGCCCCGGACAGAACCTATGGCTACACCTTC

d_call: .
clone_size: once
v_call: TRBV7-8
j_call: TRBJ2-2
cdr3_aa: CASSLDNPNTGELFF
cdr3_nt: TGTGCCAGCAGCTTAGACAACCCGAACACCGGGGAGCTGTTTTTT

d_call: TRBD1
clone_size: .
v_call: TRBV19
j_call: TRBJ2-3
cdr3_aa: CASRDRGRGADTQYF
cdr3_nt: TGTGCCAGTCGAGACAGGGGCCGCGGCGCAGATACGCAGTATTTT

d_call: TRBD2
clone_size: once
v_call: TRBV6-6
j_call: TRBJ2-1
cdr3_aa: CASTGRGGYNEQFF
cdr3_nt: TGTGCCAGCACCGGGCGGGGGGGATACAATGAGCAGTTCTTC

d_call: .
clone_size: once
v_call: TRBV6-1
j_call: TRBJ2-5
cdr3_aa: CASSEVGREETQYF
cdr3_nt: TGTGCCAGCAGTGAAGTAGGCAGGGAAGAGACCCAGTACTTC

d_call: TRBD1
clone_size: .
v_call: TRBV19
j_call: TRBJ2-4
cdr3_aa: CASSSETGGKNIQYF
cdr3_nt: TGTGCCAGTAGTTCTGAAACAGGGGGTAAAAACATTCAGTACTTC

d_call: .
clone_size: .
v_call: TRBV27
j_call: TRBJ1-1
cdr3_aa: CASSFGRGTEAFF
cdr3_nt: TGTGCCAGCAGTTTTGGGAGGGGGACTGAAGCTTTCTTT

d_call: .
clone_size: .
v_call: TRBV9
j_call: TRBJ2-5
cdr3_aa: CASSARTDQETQYF
cdr3_nt: TGTGCCAGCAGCGCAAGGACAGACCAAGAGACCCAGTACTTC

d_call: TRBD1
clone_size: once
v_call: TRBV7-9
j_call: TRBJ1-5
cdr3_aa: CASSLSNTLTGATQPQHF
cdr3_nt: TGTGCCAGCAGCTTAAGTAATACCCTTACAGGGGCCACTCAGCCCCAGCATTTT

d_call: TRBD1
clone_size: .
v_call: TRBV19
j_call: TRBJ1-1
cdr3_aa: CASSISTGVPGGTEAFF
cdr3_nt: TGTGCCAGTAGTATTTCAACAGGGGTTCCAGGGGGCACTGAAGCTTTCTTT

d_call: TRBD1
clone_size: few
v_call: TRBV14
j_call: TRBJ2-7
cdr3_aa: CASSLVPGQGSYEQYF
cdr3_nt: TGTGCCAGCAGCCTCGTCCCGGGACAGGGCTCCTACGAGCAGTACTTC

d_call: TRBD2
clone_size: once
v_call: TRBV3-1/TRBV3-2
j_call: TRBJ2-5
cdr3_aa: CASSEIETSGGAFQETQYF
cdr3_nt: TGTGCCAGCAGCGAAATCGAGACTAGCGGGGGGGCGTTTCAAGAGACCCAGTACTTC

d_call: TRBD2
clone_size: once
v_call: TRBV27
j_call: TRBJ2-1
cdr3_aa: CASSLSGSSYNEQFF
cdr3_nt: TGTGCCAGCAGTCTTAGCGGGAGTTCCTACAATGAGCAGTTCTTC

d_call: TRBD1
clone_size: .
v_call: TRBV28
j_call: TRBJ2-7
cdr3_aa: CASSLLTGTFYEQYF
cdr3_nt: TGTGCCAGCAGTCTCCTGACAGGGACCTTCTACGAGCAGTACTTC